This TCR beta chain was recorded in a study of blood T cell repertoires in COVID-19. About the research overall: From T cells, B-cell-depleted T cells, or PBMCs came the material, which was cDNA or gDNA.

Authors' data handling: Amplification with reference gene primers provided the estimates of nucleated cell counts. Profiling relied on immunoSEQ multiplex PCR, and the TCRdb table lists in-frame clones only, not all of them. D and trimming were read from the DNA, whereas the V and J calls and clone size are those reported in that table. The table records under 200,000 clones, roughly 86% of them present only once. The CDR3 is 13 amino acids. Per germline, CDR1 LNHDA and CDR2 SQIVND (reference sequence). V dropped 10 bases and J dropped 5; count of bases not matched to a gene: 8. This TCR derives from a woman aged 80 or older in a cohort sampled during active or convalescent COVID-19. The chain carries TRBV19 and TRBJ1-5; 7 bases fit TRBD1. The specimen was peripheral blood. CDR3 in amino acids: CATSGTVDQPQHF. The CDR3 DNA reads as TGTGCCACGTCCGGGACAGTGGATCAGCCCCAGCATTTT.